These 26 T cell receptor beta chains originate from one sample sequenced in a study of chemoradiotherapy in HPV16-positive cancers (dated by TCRdb to between 2022 and 2023). Receptor amplification or capture employed the immunoSEQ multiplex PCR assay. Held by TCRdb, this immuneACCESS table contains in-frame sequences only and omits some clones. Under half of the omission traces to an unresolved V gene where checked; the cause of the rest is unknown. The sample table contains around 53,000 clones; only one count was recorded for 90% of them. Less than 3.5% of the sample goes to the ten largest clones. Sequenced here: blood, sampled from a patient who underwent chemoradiotherapy. These receptors came from a human donor with HPV-associated anogenital cancer.

The V call is TRBV5-1, the J call TRBJ2-2, with D unresolved. Germline values: CDR1 SGHRS, CDR2 YFSETQ. The CDR3 covers 14 residues. Trimming shortened V by 4 bases and J by 1 base, and 8 bases separated the two germline ends. CDR3 DNA: TGCGCCAGCAGCCCGGGCCTGAACACCGGGGAGCTGTTTTTT. Encoded protein: CASSPGLNTGELFF.

The chain has TRBV23-1 and TRBJ2-5, with 10 bases lining up with TRBD2. TRBV23-1 is annotated as an ORF whose role is uncertain. After removal of 0 bases from V and 2 bases from J, the junction contained 12 bases not matched to a gene. The CDR3 totals 19 residues. The CDR3 is CASSQSRLAGVWGQETQYF. In nucleotides, the CDR3 is TGCGCCAGCAGTCAATCGAGGCTAGCGGGAGTTTGGGGACAAGAGACCCAGTACTTC.

This chain uses TRBV9 with TRBJ2-5; D might be TRBD1 (6 bases). V dropped 3 bases and J dropped 1 base, with 7 bases sitting between them. The CDR3 contains 13 residues. The germline V gene has CDR1 SGDLS and CDR2 YYNGEE. For the CDR3, the DNA is TGTGCCAGCAGCGGGACAGTCCAAGAGACCCAGTACTTC. Its protein is CASSGTVQETQYF.

This clone was seen just once. CDR3 residues: CAWSVLGGDLTEAFF. In DNA, the CDR3 is TGTGCCTGGAGTGTACTGGGCGGCGACCTCACTGAAGCTTTCTTT. The chain couples TRBV30 to TRBJ1-1; D unresolved. Germline assignment: CDR1 GTSNPN and CDR2 SVGIG (reference sequence). V was cut by 0 bases and J by 4 bases, with 15 bases left in between. The CDR3 extends over 15 amino acids.

This clone is a singleton in its sample. The rearrangement joins TRBV9 to TRBJ2-3, with D unclear. V was cut by 4 bases and J by 3 bases, with 15 bases left in between. This CDR3 has 15 residues. CDR1 SGDLS and CDR2 YYNGEE come from the germline V gene. This CDR3 reads CASSPVGLGTDTQYF. Written as DNA, the CDR3 is TGTGCCAGCAGCCCCGTGGGTCTCGGGACAGATACGCAGTATTTT.

The V gene is TRBV5-1, the J gene TRBJ1-4; 10 bases line up with TRBD1. The junction had 5 bases not matched to a gene; V was cut back by 4 bases and J by 5 bases. The length of the CDR3 is 15 residues. CDR1 is SGHRS, CDR2 YFSETQ, per germline. The CDR3 DNA reads TGCGCCAGCAGCCAGGACAGGGGGGGAAATGAAAAACTGTTTTTT. Residues: CASSQDRGGNEKLFF. Variable domain in full (rest from reference TRBV5-1 and TRBJ1-4): KAGVTQTPRYLIKTRGQQVTLSCSPISGHRSVSWYQQTPGQGLQFLFEYFSETQRNKGNFPGRFSGRQFSNSRSEMNVSTLELGDSALYLCASSQDRGGNEKLFFGSGTQLSVL.

CDR3 DNA: TGTGCCTGGACTAAACAGGTCATGAACACTGAAGCTTTCTTT. The encoded protein is CAWTKQVMNTEAFF. This chain joins TRBV30 and TRBJ1-1, with D maybe TRBD1 (5 bases). The germline gives CDR1 GTSNPN, CDR2 SVGIG (reference sequence). There are 14 residues in the CDR3. V was clipped by 4 bases and J by 0 bases, with 12 bases between them.

The chain has TRBV5-1 and TRBJ1-2, with TRBD1 as a possible D gene (5 bases). Between the trimmed V and J ends, which lost 4 bases and 4 bases, there was a span of 17 bases. The CDR3 extends over 15 amino acids. Germline lookup yields CDR1 SGHRS and CDR2 YFSETQ. CDR3 nucleotides: TGCGCCAGCAGCCGGGGTGGGGACCCTACCTATGGCTACACCTTC. Protein: CASSRGGDPTYGYTF.

The chain combines TRBV4-2 with TRBJ2-3, with D maybe TRBD1 (6 bases). The CDR3 contains 15 residues. V was clipped by 0 bases and J by 6 bases, with 13 bases between them. Germline V gene lookup returns CDR1 LGHNA and CDR2 YNFKEQ. The CDR3 here is CASSQDRGKPDTQYF. Written as DNA, the CDR3 is TGTGCCAGCAGCCAAGATAGGGGGAAGCCGGATACGCAGTATTTT.

The chain recombines TRBV9 with TRBJ2-3; D uncertain. Looked up from germline, CDR1 is SGDLS and CDR2 is YYNGEE. The CDR3 totals 14 residues. V lost 3 bases and J 2 bases, leaving 10 bases between the germline ends. The CDR3 coding sequence is TGTGCCAGCAGCGCCCACTCAGTCACAGATACGCAGTATTTT. Translating it yields CASSAHSVTDTQYF.

The chain is built from TRBV5-6 and TRBJ2-7; D ambiguous. CDR3 length: 14 amino acids. CDR1 is SGHDT, CDR2 YYEEEE, per germline. With 0 bases removed from V and 2 bases from J, the gap between germline ends came to 9 bases. CDR3 loop: CASSLAAKPYEQYF. The DNA of the CDR3 is TGTGCCAGCAGCTTGGCCGCGAAGCCCTACGAGCAGTACTTC.

The chain uses TRBV28 and TRBJ1-1; D is uncertain. The V end lost 4 bases, the J end lost 5 bases, and 11 bases lay between the germline ends. The CDR3 runs 13 residues. From germline, CDR1 is MDHEN and CDR2 SYDVKM. The CDR3: CASSSPYRTEAFF. In DNA form, the CDR3 reads TGTGCCAGCAGTTCCCCCTACAGAACTGAAGCTTTCTTT.

The chain is built from TRBV30 and TRBJ1-1; 8 nucleotides line up with TRBD1. Germline CDR1 and CDR2: GTSNPN and SVGIG (reference sequence). This CDR3 is built from 13 residues. Trimming at V came to 2 bases and at J to 3 bases, leaving 2 bases not matched to a gene. The CDR3 protein is CAWSRQGHTEAFF. The CDR3 region has the DNA TGTGCCTGGAGTCGACAGGGGCACACTGAAGCTTTCTTT.

V and J are TRBV6-5 and TRBJ1-5; a weak D match, TRBD1 (6 bases). Germline CDR1 is MNHEY and CDR2 is SVGAGI. The V end was cut by 6 bases, the J end by 3 bases, with 12 bases between. The CDR3 is 14 amino acids. As DNA, the CDR3 is TGTGCCAGCAGCCGGACAGTAGCCAATCAGCCCCAGCATTTT. Its translation: CASSRTVANQPQHF.

The rearrangement joins TRBV5-4 to TRBJ2-7; 11 nucleotides line up with TRBD1. Unmatched junction bases numbered 5, after V lost 3 bases and J lost 3 bases. Germline V gene data show CDR1 as SGHNT and CDR2 as YYREEE (reference sequence). The CDR3 loop spans 15 amino acids. The CDR3: CASSSGTGGYYEQYF. The DNA for the CDR3 is TGTGCCAGCAGCTCCGGGACAGGGGGATACTACGAGCAGTACTTC.

The chain links TRBV2 to TRBJ1-5; D is perhaps TRBD1 (5 bases). The V end was cut by 9 bases, the J end by 1 base, with 10 bases between. Germline V CDR1 and CDR2: SNHLY, FYNNEI. The CDR3 has 13 amino acids. The CDR3 here is CASGRGSNQPQHF. For the CDR3, the DNA is TGTGCCAGTGGGCGGGGGAGCAATCAGCCCCAGCATTTT. Full variable domain (rest looked up from reference TRBV2 and TRBJ1-5): EPEVTQTPSHQVTQMGQEVILRCVPISNHLYFYWYRQILGQKVEFLVSFYNNEISEKSEIFDDQFSVERPDGSNFTLKIRSTKLEDSAMYFCASGRGSNQPQHFGDGTRLSIL.

J is TRBJ2-2 and V is TRBV7-2; D unresolved. Trimming left V 1 base short and J 6 bases short, with 6 bases between. CDR3 size: 13 residues. Germline lookup yields CDR1 SGHTA and CDR2 FQGNSA. CDR3 nucleotide sequence: TGTGCCAGCAGCTTAGTTACTTCCGGGGAGCTGTTTTTT. Translation gives CASSLVTSGELFF.

V usage is TRBV6-1 and J usage is TRBJ1-2; unclear D gene. The CDR3 runs to 12 residues. Trimming stripped 3 bases from V and 4 bases from J, with 6 bases between. Germline values: CDR1 MNHNS, CDR2 SASEGT. The CDR3 nucleotides read TGTGCCAGCAGTGATACCCTCTATGGCTACACCTTC. It translates to CASSDTLYGYTF.

The V gene is TRBV10-1, the J gene TRBJ1-1, with a weak D call TRBD1 (5 bases). Germline CDR1 and CDR2: WNHNN and SYGVQD (reference sequence). The V end lost 4 bases, the J end lost 5 bases, and 11 bases lay between the germline ends. The CDR3 extends over 13 amino acids. The CDR3 sequence: CASSVTGGTEAFF. The CDR3 nucleotides are TGCGCCAGCAGTGTGACTGGGGGGACTGAAGCTTTCTTT.

Written as DNA, the CDR3 is TGTGCCAGCAGTTTATCGGGACCCCGGGCTAAATTAGGGGAGACCCAGTACTTC. It codes for CASSLSGPRAKLGETQYF. The V gene is TRBV27, the J gene TRBJ2-5, with D perhaps given as TRBD1 or TRBD2 (5 bases each). CDR1 MNHEY and CDR2 SMNVEV come from the germline V gene (reference sequence). Between the trimmed V and J ends, which lost 0 bases and 5 bases, there was a span of 22 bases. The CDR3 extends over 18 amino acids.

The gene calls are TRBV9 and TRBJ2-5; 12 bases are shared with TRBD2. Germline assignment: CDR1 SGDLS and CDR2 YYNGEE. The CDR3 totals 16 residues. With 0 bases clipped from V and 5 bases from J, the junction kept 5 bases outside the gene matches. CDR3 protein: CASSVVTSGGLETQYF. The CDR3 DNA reads as TGTGCCAGCAGCGTAGTCACTAGCGGGGGGCTCGAGACCCAGTACTTC.

The chain recombines TRBV19 with TRBJ2-5; D remains ambiguous. In germline, CDR1 is LNHDA, CDR2 SQIVND (reference sequence). Between the trimmed V and J ends, which lost 9 bases and 4 bases, there was a span of 9 bases. The CDR3 spans 11 residues. The CDR3: CASRFRETQYF. In DNA, the CDR3 is TGTGCCAGCCGCTTCAGAGAGACCCAGTACTTC. The variable domain in full, with the rest retrieved from reference TRBV19 and TRBJ2-5, is DGGITQSPKYLFRKEGQNVTLSCEQNLNHDAMYWYRQDPGQGLRLIYYSQIVNDFQKGDIAEGYSVSREKKESFPLTVTSAQKNPTAFYLCASRFRETQYFGPGTRLLVL.

This chain uses TRBV6-6 with TRBJ1-5; a weak D match, TRBD1 (6 bases). Germline values: CDR1 MNHNY, CDR2 SVGAGI (reference sequence). The CDR3 has 15 residues. Trimming took off 5 bases at V and 2 bases at J, with 13 bases between the two ends. The CDR3 sequence: CASSTQGWGNQPQHF. The CDR3 DNA sequence: TGTGCCAGCAGTACACAGGGTTGGGGCAATCAGCCCCAGCATTTT.

CDR3 amino acids: CASGGTGGREQYF. The DNA of the CDR3 is TGTGCCAGTGGAGGGACAGGGGGAAGGGAGCAGTACTTC. The chain carries TRBV19 and TRBJ2-7; 11 bases are a match to TRBD1. Germline assignment: CDR1 LNHDA and CDR2 SQIVND (reference sequence). The CDR3 has 13 residues. Trimming removed 8 bases from V and 7 bases from J; junction bases left unmatched: 7.

V and J are TRBV6-6 and TRBJ2-7; 8 positions agree with TRBD2. CDR3 length: 14 residues. Germline-derived CDR1 and CDR2 are MNHNY and SVGAGI (reference sequence). V trimming: 6 bases; J trimming: 0 bases; junction bases outside the gene matches: 4. This CDR3 reads CASRQRESSYEQYF. For the CDR3, the DNA is TGTGCCAGCAGACAGCGGGAGAGCTCCTACGAGCAGTACTTC.

This clone has only a few counts. CDR3 sequence reads: CATRTSGHRETQYF. CDR3 DNA sequence: TGTGCCACCCGGACTAGCGGGCATAGAGAGACCCAGTACTTC. The genes are TRBV10-3 and TRBJ2-5, with 11 bases that match TRBD2. CDR1 ENHRY and CDR2 SYGVKD come from the germline V gene. The J segment lost 4 bases and the V segment lost 10 bases, leaving 8 bases of the junction unmatched. The CDR3 consists of 14 residues.